This T cell receptor beta chain came from a study of PD-1 blockade in classical Hodgkin lymphoma. In regard to this clone: Antigen specificity is unknown.

Study outcomes and limitations: It was reported that newly diagnosed patients had less baseline TCR diversity than healthy donors. Unlike CD8+ TCR diversity, which did not rise significantly by C4D1, CD4+ TCR diversity did. Newly diagnosed and completely responding patients shared comparable baseline diversity.

Method: immunoSEQ multiplex PCR; TCRdb's copy keeps in-frame clones and lacks some. The sample shows almost 20,000 clones, approximately 80% of them seen only once. Indicated time point: cycle 4 day 1 (C4D1), after less than 7 weeks of nivolumab. Brentuximab vedotin exposure varied among the patients, all of whom had relapsed after autologous stem cell transplantation. Investigators obtained CD8+ T cells from thawed PBMCs by magnetic negative selection. Sample: CD8+ T cells from blood, taken before the fourth cycle of nivolumab. The TCR comes from a human donor with classical Hodgkin lymphoma.

The CDR3 DNA sequence: TGTGCCAGCAGCTCCCCCCTTGGGAATGAGCAGTTCTTC. As protein: CASSSPLGNEQFF. The chain carries TRBV13 and TRBJ2-1, with unresolved D. The germline CDR1 and CDR2 sequences are PRHDT and FYEKMQ (reference sequence). V lost 4 bases and J 7 bases, leaving 11 bases between the germline ends. The CDR3 spans 13 residues.